The 11 T cell receptor beta chains listed next were all sequenced from one sample in a study of blood T cells in healthy people across ages. Together with a sample-barcoded 5' primer, a J-beta primer mix was included in a second PCR lasting roughly 6 to 12 cycles. A single record per CDR3 protein comes from TCRdb applying MiXCR to the 5' RACE reads. The sample lists 760,000 or so distinct CDR3 sequences; about 25% were seen once. These sequences were also reported in another study, on T cells of mothers and their children.

Sequenced input: blood. Receptor source: a boy between 5 and 17 years old in good health.

This clonotype has only a few counts. This chain joins TRBV10-3 and TRBJ2-5; D unresolved. CDR3 length equals 13 residues. Germline assignment: CDR1 ENHRY and CDR2 SYGVKD. Trimming cost V 2 bases and J 4 bases, with 8 bases left between them. The DNA of the CDR3 is TGTGCCATCAGTGAGGCAGCCGGAGAGACCCAGTACTTC. Its translation is CAISEAAGETQYF.

The chain employs TRBV11-2 and TRBJ2-7; 9 bases agree with TRBD2. The CDR3 has 16 amino acids. CDR1 is SGHAT and CDR2 is FQNNGV in the germline V gene. The trim removed 5 bases at V and 2 bases at J, leaving 10 bases unmatched. The CDR3 loop reads CASSPREREEPYEQYF. DNA for the CDR3: TGTGCCAGCAGCCCGAGGGAGCGGGAGGAACCCTACGAGCAGTACTTC.

This clonotype was counted a few times. The chain carries TRBV5-1 and TRBJ2-1; D is tentatively TRBD1 or TRBD2 (5 bases each). Trimming left V 3 bases short and J 7 bases short, with 8 bases between. This CDR3 has 12 amino acids. CDR1 and CDR2 (germline): SGHRS, YFSETQ. CDR3 in DNA: TGCGCCAGCAGCTCCTGGGGGAATGAGCAGTTCTTC. Translated: CASSSWGNEQFF.

V usage is TRBV4-3 and J usage is TRBJ1-6, with D unclear. In germline, CDR1 is LGHNA, CDR2 YSLEER. The V end was cut by 9 bases, the J end by 4 bases, with 13 bases between. The length of the CDR3 is 14 residues. CDR3 coding DNA: TGCGCCAGTAGTGATATAGGGTATAATTCACCCCTCCACTTT. This gives the protein CASSDIGYNSPLHF.

This clonotype was detected a few times. The chain joins TRBV29-1 to TRBJ1-2, with a weak D call TRBD1 (6 bases). The V gene lost 3 bases and the J gene lost 2 bases, with 13 bases spanning the gap. The CDR3 covers 14 residues. CDR1 SQVTM and CDR2 ANQGSEA come from the germline V gene. CDR3 DNA: TGCAGCGTTGATCAGGACAGAAAGAACTATGGCTACACCTTC. Its protein is CSVDQDRKNYGYTF.

This clonotype turned up a few times. This chain uses TRBV7-9 with TRBJ1-6; 7 bases map to TRBD1. The CDR3 has 18 amino acids. The germline V gene encodes CDR1 SEHNR and CDR2 FQNEAQ (reference sequence). V lost 3 bases, J lost 8 bases, and 16 bases stayed unmatched. The CDR3 DNA reads TGTGCCAGCAGCTTGTGGGACAGCTACGCTGTGGGGGATTCACCCCTCCACTTT. It translates to CASSLWDSYAVGDSPLHF.

This clonotype turned up a few times. This chain links TRBV5-1 with TRBJ2-7, with TRBD1 matching over 8 bases. The length of the CDR3 is 17 residues. Germline V lookup: CDR1 SGHRS, CDR2 YFSETQ. V trimming: 9 bases; J trimming: 3 bases; junction bases outside the gene matches: 20. CDR3 DNA: TGCGCCAACTTCAGGGGGCATCAGGTTTCCTACGTCTACGAGCAGTACTTC. Translating gives CANFRGHQVSYVYEQYF.

The chain combines TRBV20-1 with TRBJ2-1; D possibly corresponds to TRBD2 (7 bases). The CDR3 is 17 residues long. The germline gives CDR1 DFQATT, CDR2 SNEGSKA (reference sequence). V lost 0 bases and J 7 bases, leaving 22 bases between the germline ends. In DNA, the CDR3 is TGCAGTGCTAGAGATACGGGGGCGGGAGACCTTTTTAATGAGCAGTTCTTC. This translates into CSARDTGAGDLFNEQFF.

This clonotype was recorded a few times. The chain employs TRBV7-3 and TRBJ2-5; D assignment may be TRBD1 or TRBD2 (6 bases each). The germline CDR1 and CDR2 sequences are SGHTA and FQGTGA. V was clipped by 5 bases and J by 3 bases, with 16 bases between them. This CDR3 spans 15 amino acids. The CDR3 nucleotides are TGTGCCAGCAGCCCGTACGGGGGCCTTGAAGAGACCCAGTACTTC. Amino acids: CASSPYGGLEETQYF.

The rearrangement links TRBV6-5 to TRBJ2-5; unclear D gene. This CDR3 contains 13 residues. From germline, CDR1 is MNHEY and CDR2 SVGAGI. V gave up 6 bases and J gave up 1 base, with 9 bases separating them. The chain's CDR3 is CASRPGSQETQYF. CDR3 nucleotide sequence: TGTGCCAGCAGGCCAGGATCCCAAGAGACCCAGTACTTC.

This clonotype was seen a handful of times. This CDR3 is CASSSTGTVVQETQYF. For the CDR3, the DNA is TGTGCCAGCAGCTCCACCGGGACAGTCGTCCAAGAGACCCAGTACTTC. V is TRBV7-9 and J is TRBJ2-5; 7 nucleotides line up with TRBD1. Germline CDR1 SEHNR, CDR2 FQNEAQ (reference sequence). This CDR3 region has 16 residues. J gave up 1 base and V 4 bases, and 9 bases lay outside the gene matches.